Each of the 30 T cell receptor beta chains below was sequenced from the same sample in a study of shared clonotypes between healthy human individuals. The method was immunoSEQ multiplex PCR; TCRdb's version includes in-frame clones alone and lacks a portion of them. The sample includes some 2,500,000 clones, 93% of them seen just once. The sequenced sample was naive CD4+ T cells from PBMCs. This sample's subset: CD45RA+ positively selected. All receptors derive from a man between 18 and 29 years old in good health. Some clones in this sample may be carry-over from other donors' samples.

The rearrangement links TRBV2 to TRBJ2-5; the D gene is possibly TRBD1 (6 bases). The CDR3 extends over 16 amino acids. Between the trimmed V and J ends, which lost 6 bases and 0 bases, there was a span of 17 bases. From germline, CDR1 is SNHLY and CDR2 FYNNEI. The CDR3 region has the DNA TGTGCCAGCAGGCGAGGCCCCGGACAGAACCAAGAGACCCAGTACTTC. Encoded protein: CASRRGPGQNQETQYF.

CDR3 nucleotides: TGTGCCATCAGACCAGACAGCCACACTGAAGCTTTCTTT. This gives the protein CAIRPDSHTEAFF. This sequence joins TRBV10-3 and TRBJ1-1; weak D call: TRBD1 (5 bases). The CDR3 length is 13 residues. V lost 6 bases, J lost 3 bases, and 11 bases lay in between. Germline assignment: CDR1 ENHRY and CDR2 SYGVKD.

This clone came up a few times. The V gene is TRBV28, the J gene TRBJ1-2; 7 bases map to TRBD1. Trimming at V came to 8 bases and at J to 7 bases, leaving 4 bases not matched to a gene. Germline CDR1 MDHEN, CDR2 SYDVKM. The CDR3 extends over 11 amino acids. CDR3 sequence reads: CASGPGGGYTF. The CDR3 bases are TGTGCCAGCGGCCCAGGGGGTGGCTACACCTTC.

The genes are TRBV2 and TRBJ2-5; 9 bases are shared with TRBD2. V lost 6 bases and J lost 6; bases outside the gene matches: 11. This CDR3 is built from 15 residues. The V gene's germline CDR1 is SNHLY and CDR2 FYNNEI. The CDR3 loop is CASSPLIAGDKTQYF. CDR3 in DNA: TGTGCCAGCAGCCCTCTCATAGCGGGAGACAAGACCCAGTACTTC.

A note on this clone: Other DNA sequences from this sample encode an identical CDR3 as well. CDR3 amino acids: CASSPGTNEKLFF. The CDR3 DNA reads TGTGCCAGCTCCCCGGGCACTAATGAAAAACTGTTTTTT. The chain has TRBV18 and TRBJ1-4; D not certain. The germline V gene encodes CDR1 KGHSH and CDR2 LQKENI. The CDR3 has 13 residues. Trimming removed 6 bases from V and 2 bases from J, with 7 bases in between.

The chain has TRBV28 and TRBJ1-2; D uncertain. The V gene lost 8 bases and the J gene lost 4 bases, with 5 bases spanning the gap. The CDR3 covers 10 residues. In germline, CDR1 is MDHEN, CDR2 SYDVKM. The CDR3 reads CASGSYGYTF. The CDR3 DNA follows: TGTGCCAGCGGTTCCTATGGCTACACCTTC.

The J gene is TRBJ2-7, the V gene TRBV4-2; 9 bases are shared with TRBD1. The CDR3 runs to 16 residues. Germline trimming cut 1 base from V and 6 bases from J; bases unmatched to any gene: 10. CDR1 is LGHNA, CDR2 YNFKEQ, per germline. The CDR3 coding sequence is TGTGCCAGCAGCCAAGCCGTGACAGGGGGTCAAGTCGAGCAGTACTTC. This gives the protein CASSQAVTGGQVEQYF.

The CDR3 protein is CASSLVGRAYYNEQFF. The CDR3, as DNA: TGTGCCAGCAGCTTAGTCGGGCGGGCCTACTACAATGAGCAGTTCTTC. V and J are TRBV7-8 and TRBJ2-1; tentative D call: TRBD2 (5 bases). Germline CDR1 is SGHVS and CDR2 is FQNEAQ. The CDR3 extends over 16 amino acids. V dropped 1 base and J dropped 3 bases, with 13 bases sitting between them.

In regard to this clone: The sample has other DNA sequences that encode this CDR3 too. This chain uses TRBV28 with TRBJ2-7, with 9 bases lining up with TRBD2. With 9 bases clipped from V and 0 bases from J, the junction kept 3 bases outside the gene matches. CDR3 length: 13 amino acids. CDR1 is MDHEN, CDR2 SYDVKM, per germline. The CDR3 region has the DNA TGTGCCAGTAGTAGCGGGAGCTCCTACGAGCAGTACTTC. It is translated as CASSSGSSYEQYF.

V gene TRBV10-3 combines with J gene TRBJ1-3; D is unresolved. With 5 bases removed from V and 6 bases from J, the gap between germline ends came to 8 bases. CDR3 length equals 12 residues. Germline V gene lookup returns CDR1 ENHRY and CDR2 SYGVKD. The CDR3 coding sequence is TGTGCCATCAGTCCCTGGGAAAACACCATATATTTT. It encodes CAISPWENTIYF.

V and J are TRBV7-9 and TRBJ2-1, with D unclear. The CDR3 is 16 residues long. V was shortened by 5 bases and J by 5 bases, with 19 bases between the two germline ends. Germline V gene sequence: CDR1 SEHNR, CDR2 FQNEAQ (reference sequence). The CDR3 here is CASSRIPTPTDNEQFF. CDR3 DNA sequence: TGTGCCAGCAGCCGGATACCCACCCCCACCGACAATGAGCAGTTCTTC.

The gene calls are TRBV7-9 and TRBJ2-7, with unresolved D. CDR3 length: 12 amino acids. The germline V and J ends were trimmed by 5 bases and 7 bases, with 12 bases remaining between them. From germline, CDR1 is SEHNR and CDR2 FQNEAQ (reference sequence). The CDR3 DNA follows: TGTGCCAGCAGCCCTTATATGAGGGAGCAGTACTTC. It codes for CASSPYMREQYF.

The gene calls are TRBV11-1 and TRBJ2-7; D perhaps matches TRBD2 (7 bases). This CDR3 region has 13 residues. V was pared by 4 bases and J by 4 bases, with 11 bases between. CDR1 and CDR2 (germline): SGHAT, FQDESV (reference sequence). The CDR3 protein is CASSWGGQYEQYF. The CDR3 DNA follows: TGTGCCAGCAGCTGGGGGGGGCAGTACGAGCAGTACTTC. The whole variable domain, remainder taken from reference TRBV11-1 and TRBJ2-7, is EAEVAQSPRYKITEKSQAVAFWCDPISGHATLYWYRQILGQGPELLVQFQDESVVDDSQLPKDRFSAERLKGVDSTLKIQPAELGDSAMYLCASSWGGQYEQYFGPGTRLTVT.

The V call is TRBV4-3, the J call TRBJ1-3; D is unclear. Germline assignment: CDR1 LGHNA and CDR2 YSLEER. This CDR3 spans 17 amino acids. The V and J ends lost 5 bases and 0 bases respectively, with 17 bases between them. The CDR3 is CASSYLGRRYSGNTIYF. CDR3 sequence (DNA): TGCGCCAGCAGCTACCTGGGCAGACGGTACTCTGGAAACACCATATATTTT.

V usage is TRBV18 and J usage is TRBJ1-1, with no clear D. This CDR3 has 15 residues. Between the trimmed V and J ends, which lost 3 bases and 5 bases, there was a span of 16 bases. Germline CDR1 reads KGHSH; CDR2 reads LQKENI. Here the CDR3 DNA reads TGTGCCAGCTCACCCCCGGGGAGTTTGTTAACTGAAGCTTTCTTT. Encoded protein: CASSPPGSLLTEAFF.

As to this clone: Different DNA sequences within this sample yield the same CDR3. The chain joins TRBV6-5 to TRBJ1-2; 7 bases line up with TRBD1. CDR3 length: 14 residues. Germline loops: CDR1 MNHEY, CDR2 SVGAGI. J was trimmed by 0 bases and V by 6 bases; bases with no gene match: 4. CDR3 sequence: CASSRQGSNYGYTF. The CDR3 DNA sequence: TGTGCCAGCAGCCGACAGGGTTCTAACTATGGCTACACCTTC.

V is TRBV10-1 and J is TRBJ2-7; a possible D gene is TRBD1 (6 bases). CDR1 is WNHNN, CDR2 SYGVQD, per germline (reference sequence). The CDR3 runs 12 residues. Trimming took off 8 bases at V and 5 bases at J, with 13 bases between the two ends. The CDR3 spells CASPYPGDEQYF. Here the CDR3 DNA reads TGCGCCAGCCCCTACCCAGGGGACGAGCAGTACTTC.

The V gene is TRBV27, the J gene TRBJ1-2; tentatively, D is TRBD1 (6 bases). Germline V gene sequence: CDR1 MNHEY, CDR2 SMNVEV (reference sequence). V was cut by 3 bases and J by 4 bases, with 15 bases left in between. CDR3 length equals 15 residues. CDR3: CASSFSPARGYGYTF. In DNA form, the CDR3 reads TGTGCCAGCAGTTTCTCCCCCGCCAGGGGCTATGGCTACACCTTC.

The CDR3 DNA sequence: TGTGCCAGCAGCCCCAGGGGGACAGCGAACACTGAAGCTTTCTTT. Protein sequence: CASSPRGTANTEAFF. V usage is TRBV7-9 and J usage is TRBJ1-1; 7 positions match TRBD1. The germline V gene has CDR1 SEHNR and CDR2 FQNEAQ (reference sequence). J gave up 1 base and V 5 bases, and 7 bases lay outside the gene matches. This CDR3 is 15 amino acids long.

V and J are TRBV2 and TRBJ2-3; 16 nucleotides match TRBD2. V shed 4 bases and J 0 bases; nucleotides not matched to a gene: 7. The CDR3 extends over 19 amino acids. CDR1 is SNHLY and CDR2 is FYNNEI in the germline V gene. CDR3 protein: CASSVRGTSGRASTDTQYF. The CDR3 region has the DNA TGTGCCAGCAGTGTCAGAGGGACTAGCGGGAGGGCTAGCACAGATACGCAGTATTTT.

The rearrangement links TRBV18 to TRBJ2-5, with D perhaps matching TRBD1 (5 bases). The CDR3 has 14 amino acids. Between the trimmed V and J ends, which lost 4 bases and 5 bases, there was a span of 14 bases. Germline V lookup: CDR1 KGHSH, CDR2 LQKENI. CDR3 loop: CASSLNQGWETQYF. For the CDR3, the DNA is TGTGCCAGCTCACTCAACCAGGGATGGGAGACCCAGTACTTC. Looking up the rest from reference TRBV18 and TRBJ2-5 gives the full variable domain: NAGVMQNPRHLVRRRGQEARLRCSPMKGHSHVYWYRQLPEEGLKFMVYLQKENIIDESGMPKERFSAEFPKEGPSILRIQQVVRGDSAAYFCASSLNQGWETQYFGPGTRLLVL.

The chain recombines TRBV18 with TRBJ2-3, with 9 bases that match TRBD2. Germline trimming cut 3 bases from V and 3 bases from J; bases unmatched to any gene: 10. Looked up from germline, CDR1 is KGHSH and CDR2 is LQKENI. This CDR3 spans 17 amino acids. The CDR3 loop is CASSPTRREGPTDTQYF. CDR3 nucleotide sequence: TGTGCCAGCTCACCTACTCGGCGGGAGGGCCCTACAGATACGCAGTATTTT. Drawing the rest from reference TRBV18 and TRBJ2-3, the complete variable domain is NAGVMQNPRHLVRRRGQEARLRCSPMKGHSHVYWYRQLPEEGLKFMVYLQKENIIDESGMPKERFSAEFPKEGPSILRIQQVVRGDSAAYFCASSPTRREGPTDTQYFGPGTRLTVL.

This chain links TRBV7-2 with TRBJ2-6; no firm D call. V lost 3 bases and J 2 bases, leaving 5 bases between the germline ends. CDR1 and CDR2 (germline): SGHTA, FQGNSA. The length of the CDR3 is 14 residues. CDR3 coding DNA: TGTGCCAGCAGCTTGTCGGCTGGGGCCAACGTCCTGACTTTC. Translation gives CASSLSAGANVLTF.

This clone was recorded once. The V call is TRBV5-1, the J call TRBJ2-3; D is possibly TRBD2 (5 bases). CDR3 length equals 15 residues. Trimming removed 0 bases at V and 4 bases at J, with 12 bases between. Germline assignment: CDR1 SGHRS and CDR2 YFSETQ. Here the CDR3 DNA reads TGCGCCAGCAGCTTGGTGGTGGGAGTGGCAGATACGCAGTATTTT. Translated, it gives CASSLVVGVADTQYF.

The chain uses TRBV5-1 and TRBJ1-1, with a weak D call TRBD1 (5 bases). This CDR3 spans 14 amino acids. Germline V gene sequence: CDR1 SGHRS, CDR2 YFSETQ. V was cut by 2 bases and J by 1 base, with 9 bases left in between. CDR3 coding DNA: TGCGCCAGCAGCTTTCTAACAGGGAACACTGAAGCTTTCTTT. Protein sequence: CASSFLTGNTEAFF. The complete variable domain, with remaining parts taken from reference TRBV5-1 and TRBJ1-1, reads KAGVTQTPRYLIKTRGQQVTLSCSPISGHRSVSWYQQTPGQGLQFLFEYFSETQRNKGNFPGRFSGRQFSNSRSEMNVSTLELGDSALYLCASSFLTGNTEAFFGQGTRLTVV.

The V and J genes are TRBV7-3 and TRBJ2-1, with 7 nucleotides matching TRBD1. J was trimmed by 2 bases and V by 1 base; bases with no gene match: 8. This CDR3 contains 17 residues. Germline V gene lookup returns CDR1 SGHTA and CDR2 FQGTGA. The CDR3 DNA is TGTGCCAGCAGCTTAATGGTGACAGGGAGCCCCTACAATGAGCAGTTCTTC. It codes for CASSLMVTGSPYNEQFF.

This clone was detected only once. V is TRBV5-4 and J is TRBJ1-1, with D possibly TRBD1 on 6 matching bases. V was trimmed by 4 bases and J by 5 bases, leaving 18 bases between them. The germline V gene has CDR1 SGHNT and CDR2 YYREEE (reference sequence). The CDR3 extends over 15 amino acids. Here the CDR3 reads CASSPPPTGRTEAFF. The CDR3 nucleotides are TGTGCCAGCAGCCCGCCCCCAACAGGGAGAACTGAAGCTTTCTTT.

This clone has a single count. The gene calls are TRBV5-6 and TRBJ2-2; D might be TRBD1 (5 bases). CDR1 is SGHDT and CDR2 is YYEEEE in the germline V gene. V lost 1 base and J 3 bases, leaving 13 bases between the germline ends. This CDR3 region has 16 residues. The CDR3 spells CASSLLGRGHTGELFF. DNA of the CDR3: TGTGCCAGCAGCTTGTTAGGAAGGGGCCACACCGGGGAGCTGTTTTTT. Drawing the rest from reference TRBV5-6 and TRBJ2-2, the complete variable domain is DAGVTQSPTHLIKTRGQQVTLRCSPKSGHDTVSWYQQALGQGPQFIFQYYEEEERQRGNFPDRFSGHQFPNYSSELNVNALLLGDSALYLCASSLLGRGHTGELFFGEGSRLTVL.

This chain joins TRBV28 and TRBJ1-3, with D perhaps matching TRBD1 (5 bases). The germline gives CDR1 MDHEN, CDR2 SYDVKM. This CDR3 region has 15 residues. V was clipped by 6 bases and J by 11 bases, with 23 bases between them. DNA of the CDR3: TGTGCCAGCAGCCCTGGTGGGACCGCACCCGACGCCATATATTTT. This gives the protein CASSPGGTAPDAIYF.

This clone came up a few times. The chain couples TRBV18 to TRBJ1-1; no reliable D call. The CDR3 loop spans 14 amino acids. V lost 3 bases to trimming and J lost 1 base, with 9 bases between them. Germline lookup yields CDR1 KGHSH and CDR2 LQKENI. CDR3 DNA: TGTGCCAGCTCACCGAAGGGAGAGAACACTGAAGCTTTCTTT. This codes for CASSPKGENTEAFF. Drawing the rest from reference TRBV18 and TRBJ1-1, the complete variable domain is NAGVMQNPRHLVRRRGQEARLRCSPMKGHSHVYWYRQLPEEGLKFMVYLQKENIIDESGMPKERFSAEFPKEGPSILRIQQVVRGDSAAYFCASSPKGENTEAFFGQGTRLTVV.